The 12 T cell receptor beta chains below were found in one sample sequenced in a study of Graves' ophthalmopathy and Graves' hyperthyroidism. Amplification of the TCR beta CDR3 regions used RNA transcripts (as template). First-round RT-PCR used HTBI primers; second-round multiplex PCR followed. MiXCR, run by TCRdb on the multiplex PCR reads, gives a single entry per CDR3 protein. The profile shows almost 750,000 distinct CDR3 sequences, 40% of them singletons. Source material: peripheral blood. These receptors all come from an adult man with Graves' ophthalmopathy.

This clonotype was recorded at least ten times. The chain combines TRBV7-9 with TRBJ2-2, with D perhaps TRBD1 (5 bases). CDR1 and CDR2 (germline): SEHNR, FQNEAQ (reference sequence). CDR3 size: 14 residues. Deletions cut 5 bases from V and 9 bases from J, with 16 bases between. CDR3 nucleotide sequence: TGTGCCAGCAGCCCGACGTCAGGGCGAAGGGAGCTGTTTTTT. It translates to CASSPTSGRRELFF.

This clonotype was recorded many times. The chain has TRBV15 and TRBJ1-5; no clear D. CDR3 length: 15 residues. V was clipped by 0 bases and J by 1 base, with 7 bases between them. Per the germline V gene, CDR1 is LNHNV and CDR2 is YYDKDF (reference sequence). The CDR3 sequence is CATSRDVRSNQPQHF. The CDR3 nucleotides are TGTGCCACCAGCAGAGATGTAAGGAGCAATCAGCCCCAGCATTTT.

This sequence joins TRBV20-1 and TRBJ1-2; D gene uncertain. The CDR3 runs 15 residues. Trimming took 6 bases from V and 2 from J, leaving 19 bases between them. Germline V gene sequence: CDR1 DFQATT, CDR2 SNEGSKA (reference sequence). CDR3 residues: CSALSGSTGNYGYTF. CDR3 DNA sequence: TGCAGTGCCCTCTCGGGATCGACGGGGAACTATGGCTACACCTTC.

A word on this clonotype: A much larger clonotype is one base distant, so this may be a read error. The J gene is TRBJ2-5, the V gene TRBV29-1; 8 bases are shared with TRBD1. Germline V CDR1 and CDR2: SQVTM, ANQGSEA. The CDR3 consists of 14 residues. This CDR3 is CSVCQTGDGETRYF. The CDR3 coding sequence is TGCAGCGTCTGCCAGACAGGGGACGGAGAGACCCGGTACTTC.

The chain combines TRBV6-2 or TRBV6-3 with TRBJ1-2; TRBD1 is a possible D gene (6 bases). Trimming left V 5 bases short and J 6 bases short, with 10 bases between. The germline gives CDR1 MNHEY, CDR2 SVGEGT. The CDR3 consists of 12 residues. The CDR3 reads CASSGQSDGYTF. In DNA form, the CDR3 reads TGTGCCAGCAGTGGACAGTCCGATGGCTACACCTTC.

The chain uses TRBV10-3 and TRBJ2-3, with 8 nucleotides matching TRBD1. Germline V lookup: CDR1 ENHRY, CDR2 SYGVKD. The ends lost 6 bases at V and 4 bases at J; junction bases unmatched: 9. The CDR3 spans 15 residues. DNA for the CDR3: TGTGCCATCAGCCCGGACAGGGTTTCCCCAGATACGCAGTATTTT. Translating gives CAISPDRVSPDTQYF.

The J gene is TRBJ1-4, the V gene TRBV2; D is uncertain. With 7 bases removed from V and 3 bases from J, the gap between germline ends came to 12 bases. The germline CDR1 and CDR2 sequences are SNHLY and FYNNEI. The CDR3 spans 14 residues. The CDR3 here is CASKSTEANEKLFF. The CDR3 nucleotides read TGTGCCAGCAAGTCCACTGAAGCTAATGAAAAACTGTTTTTT.

CDR3 sequence reads: CASSVPGRSSYEQYF. The CDR3 DNA reads TGTGCCAGCAGCGTACCGGGACGGAGCTCCTACGAGCAGTACTTC. This chain uses TRBV14 with TRBJ2-7; D assignment may be TRBD1 or TRBD2 (5 bases each). This CDR3 comprises 15 residues. Trimming took off 5 bases at V and 0 bases at J, with 14 bases between the two ends. The germline V gene has CDR1 SGHDN and CDR2 FVKESK.

In its sample, this clonotype was seen a few times. V gene TRBV6-5 combines with J gene TRBJ1-1, with D tentatively TRBD1 (6 bases). There are 14 residues in the CDR3. The germline gives CDR1 MNHEY, CDR2 SVGAGI. V was cut by 5 bases and J by 0 bases, with 10 bases left in between. The CDR3, as DNA: TGTGCCAGCAGTCACAGGGAGATGAACACTGAAGCTTTCTTT. It codes for CASSHREMNTEAFF.

J is TRBJ2-6 and V is TRBV7-2; D call uncertain. The germline V and J ends were trimmed by 2 bases and 0 bases, with 5 bases remaining between them. The CDR3 runs 15 residues. Germline V lookup: CDR1 SGHTA, CDR2 FQGNSA. CDR3 nucleotides: TGTGCCAGCAGCTTATTAATCTCTGGGGCCAACGTCCTGACTTTC. Translation: CASSLLISGANVLTF.

As regards this clonotype: A read error may be the cause here, since a much bigger clone is one base away. J is TRBJ1-4 and V is TRBV2; weak D call: TRBD1 (5 bases). V was trimmed by 4 bases and J by 0 bases, leaving 15 bases between them. This CDR3 contains 17 residues. Germline V lookup: CDR1 SNHLY, CDR2 FYNNEI. The CDR3, as DNA: TGTGCCAGCAGTGGACTTCAGGGAACAACAACTAATGAAAAACTGTTTTTT. As protein: CASSGLQGTTTNEKLFF.

At least ten counts were recorded for this clonotype. The chain links TRBV29-1 to TRBJ2-2; TRBD1 matches 7 bases. The CDR3 has 14 residues. The V gene end was trimmed by 1 base and the J gene end by 6 bases; junction bases not matched to a gene: 5. The germline V gene has CDR1 SQVTM and CDR2 ANQGSEA. The CDR3 DNA follows: TGCAGCGTTGAAGGACAGGGCGTCGCCGGGGAGCTGTTTTTT. It translates to CSVEGQGVAGELFF.